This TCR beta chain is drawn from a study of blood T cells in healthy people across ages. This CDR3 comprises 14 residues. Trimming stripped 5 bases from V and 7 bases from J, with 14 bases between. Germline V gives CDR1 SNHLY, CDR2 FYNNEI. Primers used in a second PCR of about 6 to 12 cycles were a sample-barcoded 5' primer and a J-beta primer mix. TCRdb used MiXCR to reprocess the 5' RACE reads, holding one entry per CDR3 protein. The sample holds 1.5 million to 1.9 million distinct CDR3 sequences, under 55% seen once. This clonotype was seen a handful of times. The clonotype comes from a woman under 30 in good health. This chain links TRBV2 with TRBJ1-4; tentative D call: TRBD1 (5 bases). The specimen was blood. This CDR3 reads CASSTDSEVEKLFF. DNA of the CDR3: TGTGCCAGCAGTACCGACAGTGAGGTTGAAAAACTGTTTTTT.